Included here is one T cell receptor (beta chain) sequence, with context. The specificity of this receptor is unknown. The sample holds no much larger clone one base away, and base qualities are not on file. TCRbeta CDR3 regions were profiled with the immunoSEQ Assay using bias-controlled multiplex PCR amplification of genomic DNA. The source study handled its data this way. To quantify the absolute abundance of each unique TCRbeta CDR3 region, the sequences were collapsed and filtered. Differential abundance was tested with two models: a binomial (Fisher-equivalent) model and a beta-binomial model that adds time-dependent variance fitted from healthy donors. Clones with fewer than 5 combined templates were excluded, and clones with Benjamini-Hochberg FDR below 0.01 were called differentially abundant. Using the form v = (b*log(k)+a)^2, the beta-binomial variance was modeled as a function of the total template count across the two samples. Here the immuneACCESS table is served through TCRdb, limited to in-frame sequences with V and J called. Missing clones are a known gap in these copies; in checked studies unresolved V genes cover under half, and the rest lacks a known reason. The V and J calls and the clone size are those of that table, but D and trimming were determined from the DNA. The sample contains roughly 100,000 clones, about 90% of them found a single time. The ten largest clonotypes hold around 4% of the sample.

The sample originates from a study of identifying expanded T cells in peripheral blood (dated by TCRdb to about 2019). For context, the study as a whole: Four technical replicates, made by sequencing separate aliquots from the same pool of genomic DNA, were compared pairwise.

Its CDR3 holds 15 amino acids, cysteine through phenylalanine. Of all the DNA, just the CDR3 is kept, 45 bases in frame from base 1. V trim: 1 base; J trim: 5 bases; unmatched bases: 4. CDR1 and CDR2, per the germline V gene, are SGHTA and FQGNSA. What the research found in general, with its limitations: In all healthy donors, the variance in clone template counts between samples taken roughly two weeks apart rose significantly as total template count increased. The authors expected biological variance in healthy repertoires might increase further over much longer intervals such as months to years. Between technical replicates the binomial model flagged approximately 1.2 differentially abundant clones, whereas over roughly 2 weeks the binomial model flagged about 15 and over about four weeks 19 to 20. The beta-binomial model significantly reduced the number of clones called differentially abundant and the false-positive rate across all healthy-donor time intervals.

No immune events, such as infections, were documented for the healthy donors during the collection period. Time-dependent variance in a beta-binomial model of T-cell clone differential abundance was calibrated using healthy-donor blood repertoires as a training cohort. The training cohort comprised roughly ten healthy donors, 3 female and 7 male. The donors were between roughly 25 and 70 years old, with an average age of approximately 46 years. Whole blood, obtained from a commercial supplier, was collected from each healthy donor at three time points spaced roughly 14 days apart. For immunosequencing, genomic DNA was extracted from unsorted whole blood.

This receptor was identified in a person between 18 and 70 years old in good health. Sequencing used blood. The rearrangement joined TRBV7-2 to TRBJ1-1, and TRBD1 aligns with 10 junction nucleotides. The DNA is TGTGCCAGCAGCTTAGTGACAGGGGGCCGGACTGAAGCTTTCTTT. Its protein reads: CASSLVTGGRTEAFF.